This T cell receptor beta chain comes out of a study of OX40 agonist ivuxolimab in advanced cancers. Study in general: Under the entry rules, prior anti-PD-1, anti-PD-L1 or anti-CTLA-4 therapy was allowed, and more than 35% had some.

Samples of blood were obtained at baseline, on cycle 4 day 1, and on cycle 7 day 1. Study-wide results and caveats: Averaging showed that CD8+ T cells had more expanded clones than CD4+ did.

Data came from immunoSEQ multiplex PCR; TCRdb stores just in-frame clones and leaves some out. Of roughly 74,000 clones detected, 94% appear once; the ten largest clones hold 20%. In regard to this clone: Its antigen is not identified.

This specimen was CD4+ or CD8+ T cells sorted from blood, taken in a trial of the OX40 agonist ivuxolimab. This TCR derives from an adult with an advanced solid tumor such as melanoma, head and neck, liver or kidney cancer.

CDR3 protein: CASSMLGMATNTGELFF. CDR3 DNA sequence: TGTGCCAGTAGTATGTTAGGGATGGCCACGAACACCGGGGAGCTGTTTTTT. This rearrangement joins TRBV19 to TRBJ2-2; D remains ambiguous. Trimming removed 3 bases at V and 0 bases at J, with 14 bases between. CDR3 size: 17 residues. Germline CDR1 is LNHDA and CDR2 is SQIVND (reference sequence).